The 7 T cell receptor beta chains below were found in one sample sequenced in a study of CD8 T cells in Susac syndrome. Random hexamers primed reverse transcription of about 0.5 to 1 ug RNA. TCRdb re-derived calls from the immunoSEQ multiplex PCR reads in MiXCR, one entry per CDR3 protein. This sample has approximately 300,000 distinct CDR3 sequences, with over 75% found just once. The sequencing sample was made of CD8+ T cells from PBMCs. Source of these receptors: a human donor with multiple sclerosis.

CDR3 sequence reads: CASSQERKRGRPSEQFF. The CDR3 DNA reads as TGTGCCAGCAGCCAAGAGCGGAAGCGGGGCAGGCCCAGTGAGCAGTTCTTC. The V and J genes are TRBV3-1 and TRBJ2-1, with TRBD2 matching 7 bases. V shed 0 bases and J 9 bases; nucleotides not matched to a gene: 14. In germline, CDR1 is LGHDT, CDR2 YNNKEL (reference sequence). This CDR3 spans 17 amino acids.

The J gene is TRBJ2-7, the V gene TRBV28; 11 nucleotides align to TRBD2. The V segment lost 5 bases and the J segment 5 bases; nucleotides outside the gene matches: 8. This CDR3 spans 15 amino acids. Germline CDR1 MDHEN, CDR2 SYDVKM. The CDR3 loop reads CASSLRLAGKNEQYF. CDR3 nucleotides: TGTGCCAGCAGTCTCAGACTAGCGGGAAAGAACGAGCAGTACTTC.

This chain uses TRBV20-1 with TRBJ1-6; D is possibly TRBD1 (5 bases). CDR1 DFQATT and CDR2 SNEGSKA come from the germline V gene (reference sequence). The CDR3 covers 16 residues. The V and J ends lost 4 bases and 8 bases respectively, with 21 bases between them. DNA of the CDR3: TGCAGTGCTAAAACCCGGGGCTCCGGCAGGGATTCACCCCTCCACTTT. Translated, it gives CSAKTRGSGRDSPLHF.

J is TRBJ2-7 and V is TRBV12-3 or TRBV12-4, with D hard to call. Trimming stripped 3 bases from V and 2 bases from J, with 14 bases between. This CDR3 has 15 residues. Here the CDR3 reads CASSFSYSQAYEQYF. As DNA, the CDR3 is TGTGCCAGCAGTTTCAGTTACAGCCAGGCCTACGAGCAGTACTTC.

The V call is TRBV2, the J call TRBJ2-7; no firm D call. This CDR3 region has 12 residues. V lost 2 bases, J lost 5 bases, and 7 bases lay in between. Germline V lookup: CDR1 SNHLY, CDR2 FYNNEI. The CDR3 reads CASSESLHEQYF. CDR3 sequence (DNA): TGTGCCAGCAGTGAAAGTCTCCACGAGCAGTACTTC.

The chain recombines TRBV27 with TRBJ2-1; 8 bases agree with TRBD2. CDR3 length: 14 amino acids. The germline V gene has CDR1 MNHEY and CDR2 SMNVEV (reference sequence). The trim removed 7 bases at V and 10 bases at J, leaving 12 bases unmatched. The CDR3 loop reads CASTWGLGGGEQFF. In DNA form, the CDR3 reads TGTGCCAGCACCTGGGGACTAGGTGGAGGCGAGCAGTTCTTC.

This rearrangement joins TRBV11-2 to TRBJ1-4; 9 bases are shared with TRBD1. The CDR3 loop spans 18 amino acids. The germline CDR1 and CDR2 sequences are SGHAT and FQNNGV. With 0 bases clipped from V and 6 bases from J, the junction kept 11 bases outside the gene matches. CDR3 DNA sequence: TGTGCCAGCAGCTTAGACCCAGCCTCGACAGGGGGGTATGAAAAACTGTTTTTT. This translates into CASSLDPASTGGYEKLFF. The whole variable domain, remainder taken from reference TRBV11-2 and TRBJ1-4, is EAGVAQSPRYKIIEKRQSVAFWCNPISGHATLYWYQQILGQGPKLLIQFQNNGVVDDSQLPKDRFSAERLKGVDSTLKIQPAKLEDSAVYLCASSLDPASTGGYEKLFFGSGTQLSVL.